The rows below give T cell receptor beta chains drawn from one sample of a study of T cells in Graves' hyperthyroidism and ophthalmopathy. TCRdb independently ran MiXCR on the multiplex PCR reads; one entry per CDR3 protein. The data hold about 560,000 distinct CDR3 sequences, with approximately 16% observed a single time. Sequencing input: blood. The receptor source for this set is a woman between 18 and 29 years old with Graves' hyperthyroidism. Both conserved end residues are part of each CDR3. A D gene is named only where the DNA matches it firmly. Expanded clones are given a class, and other clones once, few, many or no size at all.

size,V,J,D,CDR3,DNA
.,TRBV6-2/TRBV6-3,TRBJ1-4,.,CASSYSMRSGNEKLFF,TGTGCCAGCAGTTACTCGATGAGGTCCGGTAATGAAAAACTGTTTTTT
.,TRBV6-1,TRBJ1-4,.,CASSEHRVTEKLFF,TGTGCCAGCAGTGAACATAGGGTGACTGAAAAACTGTTTTTT
.,TRBV28,TRBJ1-4,.,CASSFNEKLFF,TGTGCCAGCAGTTTTAATGAAAAACTGTTTTTT
many,TRBV6-2/TRBV6-3,TRBJ1-5,.,CASSYADSNQPQHF,TGTGCCAGCAGTTACGCAGATAGCAATCAGCCCCAGCATTTT
many,TRBV2,TRBJ2-3,TRBD1,CASREDRVTDTQYF,TGTGCCAGCAGAGAGGACAGGGTCACAGATACGCAGTATTTT
few,TRBV20-1,TRBJ1-5,.,CSANGDSNQPQHF,TGCAGTGCTAACGGCGATAGCAATCAGCCCCAGCATTTT
many,TRBV2,TRBJ2-3,TRBD2,CASSEVKAGIRKDTQYF,TGTGCCAGCAGTGAAGTCAAAGCGGGGATCAGGAAGGATACGCAGTATTTT
.,TRBV20-1,TRBJ2-7,.,CSAVQTGNKQYF,TGCAGTGCAGTCCAAACAGGGAACAAGCAGTACTTC
many,TRBV6-1,TRBJ2-1,.,CASSENRGAGYNEQFF,TGTGCCAGCAGTGAGAATCGGGGGGCCGGCTACAATGAGCAGTTCTTC
many,TRBV25-1,TRBJ2-1,.,CASSEAEGLYNEQFF,TGTGCCAGCAGTGAGGCGGAAGGACTTTACAATGAGCAGTTCTTC
many,TRBV2,TRBJ2-3,.,CASVGGPTDTQYF,TGTGCCAGCGTCGGGGGCCCGACAGATACGCAGTATTTT
.,TRBV7-8,TRBJ1-3,.,CASSESQGTGNTIYF,TGTGCCAGCAGCGAATCACAGGGTACTGGAAACACCATATATTTT
.,TRBV7-2,TRBJ2-2,.,CASSTGPGSGELFF,TGTGCCAGCAGCACGGGACCGGGATCCGGGGAGCTGTTTTTT
many,TRBV18,TRBJ1-4,.,CASSPTGKTNEKLFF,TGTGCCAGCTCACCCACCGGAAAGACTAATGAAAAACTGTTTTTT
many,TRBV30,TRBJ2-1,.,CAWSPQYEQFF,TGTGCCTGGAGTCCACAATATGAGCAGTTCTTC
many,TRBV7-6,TRBJ2-7,.,CASSINGKKGAYEQYF,TGTGCCAGCAGCATAAACGGGAAGAAGGGAGCTTACGAGCAGTACTTC
.,TRBV6-1,TRBJ1-6,TRBD1,CASSEWGTVLSNSPLHF,TGTGCCAGCAGTGAATGGGGGACAGTTCTATCAAATTCACCCCTCCACTTT